This T cell receptor beta chain was identified in a study of technical replicates of blood from several donors (dated by TCRdb to the late 2010s). As for this clone: Its antigen is still unknown. Base qualities are not recorded, but no much larger clone differs from it by a single base.

The CDR3 sequence holds 16 residues, the cysteine and phenylalanine included. Only the CDR3 DNA is retained, 48 bases long and in frame from the first base. V is cut by 4 bases and J by 4 bases, and the space between the germline ends is 19 bases. CDR1 is given as MGHDK and CDR2 as SYGVNS, both from the germline V gene. Libraries were made using the immunoSEQ multiplex PCR assay. TCRdb stores this immuneACCESS table with in-frame sequences only. Part of the clones is absent; in the studies checked, under half of the shortfall reflects unresolved V genes, and no reason is known for the rest. The sample profile shows under 95,000 clones; 85% to 95% of them were found once. Approximately 0.25% of the sample belongs to the ten largest clones.

The sequence came from a human donor in good health. The V and J segments used are TRBV25-1 and TRBJ2-5; possibly the D gene is TRBD2, per 6 matching bases. The sequencing input was T cells isolated from PBMCs. The CDR3 reads CASSVERGGVGETQYF. The sequenced DNA: TGTGCCAGCAGTGTGGAAAGAGGAGGGGTAGGAGAGACCCAGTACTTC.